One T cell receptor (beta chain) is described in this entry. The antigen is undetermined. The germline CDR1 and CDR2 sequences are SGDLS and YYNGEE. V was clipped by 2 bases and J by 6 bases, with 14 bases between them. CDR3 size: 15 residues. The entry originates in a study of shared clonotypes between healthy human individuals. The data were produced by immunoSEQ multiplex PCR, yet TCRdb's version contains in-frame clones alone and is incomplete. This table has hundreds of thousands of clones, roughly 96% appearing once. Study results and limitations: Memory subsets had estimated richness that was generally smaller than that of naive subsets. Lower generation probabilities were found for non-shared clonotypes than for those shared by all four donors.

Naive-designated CD8 cells lacked CD45RO, were positively enriched for CCR7, and omitted terminally differentiated effector memory CD45RA+ cells. The chain carries TRBV9 and TRBJ2-2, with D tentatively TRBD1 or TRBD2 (6 bases each). The source of this sequence is a woman younger than 45 in good health. The sequencing input was naive CD8+ T cells sorted from blood. The CDR3 DNA reads TGTGCCAGCAGCGTCGGGGGCCCGGCGGCCGGGGAGCTGTTTTTT. The encoded protein is CASSVGGPAAGELFF.